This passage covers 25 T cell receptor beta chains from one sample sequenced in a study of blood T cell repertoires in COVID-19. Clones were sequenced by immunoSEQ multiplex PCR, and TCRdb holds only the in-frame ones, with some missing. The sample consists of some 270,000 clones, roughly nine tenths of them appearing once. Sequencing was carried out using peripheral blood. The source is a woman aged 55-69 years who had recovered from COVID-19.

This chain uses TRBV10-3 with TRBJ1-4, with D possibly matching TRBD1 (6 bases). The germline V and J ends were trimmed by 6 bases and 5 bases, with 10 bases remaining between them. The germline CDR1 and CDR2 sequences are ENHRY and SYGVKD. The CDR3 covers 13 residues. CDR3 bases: TGTGCCATCAGCCAGGGGTCGAATGAAAAACTGTTTTTT. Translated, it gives CAISQGSNEKLFF.

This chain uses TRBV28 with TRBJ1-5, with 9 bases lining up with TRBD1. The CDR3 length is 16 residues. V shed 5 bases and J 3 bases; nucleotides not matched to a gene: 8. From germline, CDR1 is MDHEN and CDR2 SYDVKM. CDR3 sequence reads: CASSQRTGAINQPQHF. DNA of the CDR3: TGTGCCAGCAGTCAAAGGACAGGGGCTATCAATCAGCCCCAGCATTTT.

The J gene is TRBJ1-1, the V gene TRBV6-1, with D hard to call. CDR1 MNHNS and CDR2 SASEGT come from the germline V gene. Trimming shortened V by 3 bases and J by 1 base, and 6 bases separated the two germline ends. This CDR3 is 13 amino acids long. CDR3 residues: CASSDVRNTEAFF. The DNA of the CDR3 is TGTGCCAGCAGTGATGTCAGGAACACTGAAGCTTTCTTT.

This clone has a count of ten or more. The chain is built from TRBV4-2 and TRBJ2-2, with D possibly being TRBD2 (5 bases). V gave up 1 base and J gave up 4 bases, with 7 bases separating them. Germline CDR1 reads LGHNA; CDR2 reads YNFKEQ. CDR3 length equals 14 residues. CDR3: CASSQAGVTGELFF. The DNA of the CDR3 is TGTGCCAGCAGCCAAGCCGGGGTCACCGGGGAGCTGTTTTTT.

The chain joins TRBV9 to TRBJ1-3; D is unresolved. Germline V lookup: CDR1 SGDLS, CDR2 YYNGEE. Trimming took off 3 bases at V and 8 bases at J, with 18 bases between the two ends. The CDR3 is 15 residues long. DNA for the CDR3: TGTGCCAGCAGCGCGACTGCCAACCCGGGAGACACCATATATTTT. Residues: CASSATANPGDTIYF.

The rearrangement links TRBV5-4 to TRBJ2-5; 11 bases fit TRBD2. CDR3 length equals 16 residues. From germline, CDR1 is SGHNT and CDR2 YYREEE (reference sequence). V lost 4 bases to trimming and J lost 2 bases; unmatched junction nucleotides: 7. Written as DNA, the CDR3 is TGTGCCAGCAGCCCCCCGAGACTAGCGGGGCAAGAGACCCAGTACTTC. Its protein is CASSPPRLAGQETQYF.

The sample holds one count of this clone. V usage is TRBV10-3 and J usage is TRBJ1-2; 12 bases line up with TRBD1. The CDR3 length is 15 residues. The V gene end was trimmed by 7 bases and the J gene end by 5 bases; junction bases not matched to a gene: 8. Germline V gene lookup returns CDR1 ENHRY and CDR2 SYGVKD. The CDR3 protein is CAITEGTGGEYGYTF. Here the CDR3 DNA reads TGTGCCATCACCGAAGGGACAGGGGGCGAGTATGGCTACACCTTC.

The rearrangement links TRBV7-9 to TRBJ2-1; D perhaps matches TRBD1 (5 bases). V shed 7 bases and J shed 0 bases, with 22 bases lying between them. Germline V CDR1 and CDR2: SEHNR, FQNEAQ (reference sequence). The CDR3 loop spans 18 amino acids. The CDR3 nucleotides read TGTGCCAGCATTACCGCCGTTGCAGGACAACCCTCCTACAATGAGCAGTTCTTC. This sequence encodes CASITAVAGQPSYNEQFF. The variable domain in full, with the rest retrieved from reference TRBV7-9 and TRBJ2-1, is DTGVSQNPRHKITKRGQNVTFRCDPISEHNRLYWYRQTLGQGPEFLTYFQNEAQLEKSRLLSDRFSAERPKGSFSTLEIQRTEQGDSAMYLCASITAVAGQPSYNEQFFGPGTRLTVL.

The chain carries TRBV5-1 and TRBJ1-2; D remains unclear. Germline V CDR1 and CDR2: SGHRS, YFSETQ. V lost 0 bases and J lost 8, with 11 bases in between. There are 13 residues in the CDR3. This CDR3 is CASSLVAGGGYTF. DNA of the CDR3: TGCGCCAGCAGCTTGGTCGCGGGCGGAGGCTACACCTTC.

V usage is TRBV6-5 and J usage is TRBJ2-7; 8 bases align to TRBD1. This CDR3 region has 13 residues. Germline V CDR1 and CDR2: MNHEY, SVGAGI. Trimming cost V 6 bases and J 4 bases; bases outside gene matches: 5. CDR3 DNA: TGTGCCAGCAGCGGACAGGGTCTATACGAGCAGTACTTC. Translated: CASSGQGLYEQYF.

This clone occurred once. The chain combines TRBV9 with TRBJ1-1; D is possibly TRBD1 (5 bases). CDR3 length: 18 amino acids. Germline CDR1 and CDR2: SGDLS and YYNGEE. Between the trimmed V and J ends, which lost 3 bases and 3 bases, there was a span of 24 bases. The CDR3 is CASSAETESSTLYTEAFF. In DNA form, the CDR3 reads TGTGCCAGCAGCGCGGAGACAGAATCTTCGACCCTGTACACTGAAGCTTTCTTT.

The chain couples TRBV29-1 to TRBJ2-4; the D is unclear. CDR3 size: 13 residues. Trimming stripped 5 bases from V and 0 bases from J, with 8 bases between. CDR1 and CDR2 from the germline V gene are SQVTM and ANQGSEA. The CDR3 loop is CSVSEVAKNIQYF. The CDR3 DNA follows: TGCAGCGTTAGCGAAGTAGCCAAAAACATTCAGTACTTC.

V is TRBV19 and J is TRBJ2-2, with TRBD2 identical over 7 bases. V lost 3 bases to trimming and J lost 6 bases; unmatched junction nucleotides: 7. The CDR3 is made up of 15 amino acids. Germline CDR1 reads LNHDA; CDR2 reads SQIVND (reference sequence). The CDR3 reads CASSIWEGPAGELFF. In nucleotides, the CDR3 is TGTGCCAGTAGTATTTGGGAGGGACCGGCCGGGGAGCTGTTTTTT.

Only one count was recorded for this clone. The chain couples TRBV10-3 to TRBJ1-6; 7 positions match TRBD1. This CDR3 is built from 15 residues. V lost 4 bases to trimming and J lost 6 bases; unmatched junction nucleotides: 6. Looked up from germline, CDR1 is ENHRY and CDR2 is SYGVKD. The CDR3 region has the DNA TGTGCCATCAGTGCCAGGGGGGATAGTAATTCACCCCTCCACTTT. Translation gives CAISARGDSNSPLHF.

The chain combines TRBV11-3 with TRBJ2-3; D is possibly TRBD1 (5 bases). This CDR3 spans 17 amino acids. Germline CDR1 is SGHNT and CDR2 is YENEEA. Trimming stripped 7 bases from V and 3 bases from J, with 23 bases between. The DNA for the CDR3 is TGTGCCAGCACCTTCCTAGGTTCAGGGAAGGAGACAGATACGCAGTATTTT. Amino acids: CASTFLGSGKETDTQYF. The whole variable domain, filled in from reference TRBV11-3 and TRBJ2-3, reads EAGVVQSPRYKIIEKKQPVAFWCNPISGHNTLYWYLQNLGQGPELLIRYENEEAVDDSQLPKDRFSAERLKGVDSTLKIQPAELGDSAVYLCASTFLGSGKETDTQYFGPGTRLTVL.

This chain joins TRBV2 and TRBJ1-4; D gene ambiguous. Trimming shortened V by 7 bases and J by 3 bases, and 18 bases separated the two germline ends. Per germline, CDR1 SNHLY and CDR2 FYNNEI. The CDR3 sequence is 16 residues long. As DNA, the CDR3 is TGTGCCAGCACCGACCGGTTCGGGAGGTCTAATGAAAAACTGTTTTTT. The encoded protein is CASTDRFGRSNEKLFF.

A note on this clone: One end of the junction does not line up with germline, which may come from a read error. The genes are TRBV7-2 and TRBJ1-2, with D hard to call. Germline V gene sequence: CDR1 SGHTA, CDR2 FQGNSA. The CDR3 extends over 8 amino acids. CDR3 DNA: TGTGCCAGCAGCCCTACGGCCTTC. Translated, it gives CASSPTAF. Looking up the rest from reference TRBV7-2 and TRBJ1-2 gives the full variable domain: GAGVSQSPSNKVTEKGKDVELRCDPISGHTALYWYRQSLGQGLEFLIYFQGNSAPDKSGLPSDRFSAERTGGSVSTLTIQRTQQEDSAVYLCASSPTAFGSGTRLTVV.

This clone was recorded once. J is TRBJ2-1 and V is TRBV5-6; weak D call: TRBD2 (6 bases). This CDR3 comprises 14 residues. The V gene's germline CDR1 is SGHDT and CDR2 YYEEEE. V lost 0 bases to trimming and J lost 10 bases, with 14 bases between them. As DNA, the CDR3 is TGTGCCAGCAGCTTGGGTCCCGGCGGGAAAGAGCAGTTCTTC. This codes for CASSLGPGGKEQFF.

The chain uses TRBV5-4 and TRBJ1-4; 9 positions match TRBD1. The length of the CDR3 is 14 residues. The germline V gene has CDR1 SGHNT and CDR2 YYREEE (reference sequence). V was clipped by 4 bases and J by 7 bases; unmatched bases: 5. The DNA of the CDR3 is TGTGCCAGCAGCCAGACAGGGGGAATTGAAAAACTGTTTTTT. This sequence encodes CASSQTGGIEKLFF.

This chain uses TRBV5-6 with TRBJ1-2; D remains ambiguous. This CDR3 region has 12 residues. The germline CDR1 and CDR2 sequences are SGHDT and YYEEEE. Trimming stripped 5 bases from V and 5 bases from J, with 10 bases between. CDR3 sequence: CASRPSGYGYTF. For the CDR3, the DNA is TGTGCCAGCAGGCCCTCGGGGTATGGCTACACCTTC.

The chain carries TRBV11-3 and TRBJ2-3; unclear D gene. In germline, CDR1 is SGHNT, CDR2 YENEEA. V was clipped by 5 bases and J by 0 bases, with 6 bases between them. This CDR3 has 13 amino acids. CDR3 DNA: TGTGCCAGCAGCCTGTCTAGCACAGATACGCAGTATTTT. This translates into CASSLSSTDTQYF.

The chain's CDR3 is CASSQGANGGAPETQYF. The CDR3 region has the DNA TGTGCCAGCAGCCAAGGGGCGAACGGGGGGGCACCGGAGACCCAGTACTTC. The gene calls are TRBV3-1 (or the pseudogene TRBV3-2) and TRBJ2-5, with 8 bases that match TRBD2. Germline V gene data show CDR1 as LGHDT and CDR2 as YNNKEL (reference sequence). Unmatched junction bases numbered 12, after V lost 1 base and J lost 5 bases. The CDR3 totals 17 residues.

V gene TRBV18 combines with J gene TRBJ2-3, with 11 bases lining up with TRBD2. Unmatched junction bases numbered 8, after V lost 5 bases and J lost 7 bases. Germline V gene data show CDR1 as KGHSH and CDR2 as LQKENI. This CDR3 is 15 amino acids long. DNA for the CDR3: TGTGCCAGCTCAACTAGCGGGGGTGATTTGAATACGCAGTATTTT. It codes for CASSTSGGDLNTQYF.

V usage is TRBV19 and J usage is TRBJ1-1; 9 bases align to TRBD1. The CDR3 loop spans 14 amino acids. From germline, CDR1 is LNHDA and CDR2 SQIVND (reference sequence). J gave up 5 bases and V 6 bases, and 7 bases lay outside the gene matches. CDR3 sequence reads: CASRPTGGVTEAFF. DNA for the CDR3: TGTGCCAGTAGGCCTACAGGGGGCGTTACTGAAGCTTTCTTT.

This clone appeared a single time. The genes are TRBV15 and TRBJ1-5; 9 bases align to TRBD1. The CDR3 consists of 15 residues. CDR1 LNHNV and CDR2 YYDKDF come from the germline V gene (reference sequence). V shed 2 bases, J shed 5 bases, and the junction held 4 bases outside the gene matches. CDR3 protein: CATSRYRTGDQPQHF. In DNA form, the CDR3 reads TGTGCCACCAGCAGATATAGGACAGGGGATCAGCCCCAGCATTTT.